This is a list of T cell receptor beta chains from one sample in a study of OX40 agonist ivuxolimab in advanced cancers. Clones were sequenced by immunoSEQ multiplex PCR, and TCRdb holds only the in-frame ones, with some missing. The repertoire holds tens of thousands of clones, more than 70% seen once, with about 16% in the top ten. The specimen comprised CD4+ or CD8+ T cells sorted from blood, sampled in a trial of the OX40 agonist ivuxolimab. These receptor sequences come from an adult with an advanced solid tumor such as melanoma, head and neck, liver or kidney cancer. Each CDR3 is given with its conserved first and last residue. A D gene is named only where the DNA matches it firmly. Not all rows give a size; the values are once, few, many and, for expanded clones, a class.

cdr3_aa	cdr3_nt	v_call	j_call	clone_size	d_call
CANIQVGADYGYTF	TGTGCCAACATACAGGTGGGCGCAGATTATGGCTACACCTTC	TRBV2	TRBJ1-2	-	-
CASSGTPSTEAFF	TGTGCCAGCAGTGGGACCCCCTCAACTGAAGCTTTCTTT	TRBV6-6	TRBJ1-1	few	-
CASSSPGRYRGSLEQYF	TGTGCCAGCAGCTCCCCCGGTCGATACAGGGGTAGTCTGGAGCAGTACTTC	TRBV7-8	TRBJ2-7	once	TRBD1
CASSLKGGGPQNEQFF	TGTGCCAGCAGCTTAAAGGGCGGGGGGCCCCAAAATGAGCAGTTCTTC	TRBV7-3	TRBJ2-1	-	TRBD2
CASSQGGRLAGYEQYF	TGCGCCAGCAGCCAGGGGGGTAGGCTAGCGGGCTACGAGCAGTACTTC	TRBV4-1	TRBJ2-7	-	TRBD2
CASSDPRAGLNEQFF	TGTGCCAGCAGTGACCCAAGGGCAGGGCTCAATGAGCAGTTCTTC	TRBV6-1	TRBJ2-1	-	-
CASSTPQTRESPLHF	TGTGCCAGCAGCACACCTCAAACCCGGGAATCACCCCTCCACTTT	TRBV5-8	TRBJ1-6	-	-
CASSATAPAGYTF	TGTGCCAGCAGCGCAACTGCACCTGCTGGCTACACCTTC	TRBV5-4	TRBJ1-2	-	-
CASSGKESRVLTF	TGTGCCAGCAGCGGGAAGGAATCCCGCGTCCTGACTTTC	TRBV9	TRBJ2-6	-	-
CASSSRTGLNEKLFF	TGTGCCAGCAGCTCCCGGACAGGACTCAATGAAAAACTGTTTTTT	TRBV9	TRBJ1-4	few	TRBD1
CASSPDRAGELFF	TGTGCCAGCAGTCCCGACAGGGCCGGGGAGCTGTTTTTT	TRBV27	TRBJ2-2	-	TRBD1
CASGLASGGTYEQYF	TGTGCTAGTGGTTTGGCTTCAGGGGGGACCTACGAGCAGTACTTC	TRBV12-5	TRBJ2-7	-	-
CATSRDVKQEQYF	TGTGCCACCAGCAGAGATGTAAAACAGGAGCAGTACTTC	TRBV15	TRBJ2-5	-	-
CASSYGPGAYEQYF	TGCGCCAGCAGCTATGGGCCTGGAGCCTACGAGCAGTACTTC	TRBV5-1	TRBJ2-7	-	-
CASRARTADELSYTF	TGTGCCAGCAGAGCCCGGACGGCGGACGAGTTAAGCTACACCTTC	TRBV6-6	TRBJ1-2	-	-
CASSPLSGSSYNEQFF	TGTGCCAGCAGTCCACTAAGCGGGAGCTCCTACAATGAGCAGTTCTTC	TRBV27	TRBJ2-1	once	TRBD2
CASSSRQGGETQYF	TGTGCCAGCAGTTCCCGACAGGGAGGTGAGACCCAGTACTTC	TRBV27	TRBJ2-5	-	-
CAISEEGTFNNEQFF	TGTGCCATCAGTGAAGAGGGGACCTTTAACAATGAGCAGTTCTTC	TRBV10-3	TRBJ2-1	-	-
CATSHTGTGAYEQYF	TGTGCCACCTCCCATACCGGGACAGGCGCCTACGAGCAGTACTTC	TRBV19	TRBJ2-7	-	TRBD1
CASSYSTGGGELFF	TGTGCCAGCAGTTACTCGACTGGCGGCGGGGAGCTGTTTTTT	TRBV6-5	TRBJ2-2	-	-
CASSRRQGALSYEQYF	TGTGCCAGCAGCAGGAGACAGGGGGCGCTCAGTTACGAGCAGTACTTC	TRBV11-2	TRBJ2-7	-	TRBD1
CASSEGPGRTEAFF	TGTGCCAGCAGTGAAGGTCCGGGGCGCACTGAAGCTTTCTTT	TRBV6-1	TRBJ1-1	-	-
CASSDLKTSYNEQFF	TGTGCCAGCAGCGACTTAAAAACCTCCTACAATGAGCAGTTCTTC	TRBV2	TRBJ2-1	-	-
CASSYREMMGYNEQFF	TGTGCCAGCAGTTATAGAGAGATGATGGGCTACAATGAGCAGTTCTTC	TRBV6-5	TRBJ2-1	-	-
CASSLLLRGTGESYEQYF	TGTGCCAGCAGCTTACTCCTGCGAGGGACAGGCGAATCCTACGAGCAGTACTTC	TRBV7-9	TRBJ2-7	few	TRBD1
CSAGHGTLSTDTQYF	TGCAGCGCGGGCCACGGGACTCTTAGCACAGATACGCAGTATTTT	TRBV29-1	TRBJ2-3	-	-
CASSPTGPGFNEQFF	TGCGCCAGCAGCCCGACGGGACCCGGATTCAATGAGCAGTTCTTC	TRBV5-1	TRBJ2-1	-	-